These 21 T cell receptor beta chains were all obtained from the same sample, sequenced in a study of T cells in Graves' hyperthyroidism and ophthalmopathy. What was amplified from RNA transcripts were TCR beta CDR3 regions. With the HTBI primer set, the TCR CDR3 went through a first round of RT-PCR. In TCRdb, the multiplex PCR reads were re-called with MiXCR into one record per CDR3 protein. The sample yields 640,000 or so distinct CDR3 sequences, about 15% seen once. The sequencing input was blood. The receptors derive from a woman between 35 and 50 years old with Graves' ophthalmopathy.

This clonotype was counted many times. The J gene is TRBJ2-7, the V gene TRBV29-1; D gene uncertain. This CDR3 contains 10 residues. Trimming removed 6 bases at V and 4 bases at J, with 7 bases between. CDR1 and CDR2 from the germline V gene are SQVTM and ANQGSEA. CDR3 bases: TGCAGCGTCGGAGAATACGAGCAGTACTTC. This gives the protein CSVGEYEQYF.

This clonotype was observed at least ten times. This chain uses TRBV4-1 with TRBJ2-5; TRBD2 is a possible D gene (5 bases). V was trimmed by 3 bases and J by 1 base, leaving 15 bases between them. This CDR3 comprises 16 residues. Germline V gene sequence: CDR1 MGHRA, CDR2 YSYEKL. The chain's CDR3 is CASSHPSGKPQETQYF. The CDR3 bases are TGCGCCAGCAGCCATCCCTCCGGGAAGCCCCAAGAGACCCAGTACTTC.

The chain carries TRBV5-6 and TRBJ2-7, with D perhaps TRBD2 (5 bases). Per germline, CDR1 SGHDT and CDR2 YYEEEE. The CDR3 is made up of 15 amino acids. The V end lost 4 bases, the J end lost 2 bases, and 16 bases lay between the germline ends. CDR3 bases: TGTGCCAGCAGCGCCCGGCGACTACCCACCTACGAGCAGTACTTC. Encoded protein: CASSARRLPTYEQYF.

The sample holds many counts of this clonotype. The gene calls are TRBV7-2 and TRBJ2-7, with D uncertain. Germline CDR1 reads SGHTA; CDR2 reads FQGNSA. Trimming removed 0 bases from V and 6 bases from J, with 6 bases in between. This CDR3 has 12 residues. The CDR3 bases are TGTGCCAGCAGCTTAGCGTCGGGCGAGCAGTACTTC. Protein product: CASSLASGEQYF.

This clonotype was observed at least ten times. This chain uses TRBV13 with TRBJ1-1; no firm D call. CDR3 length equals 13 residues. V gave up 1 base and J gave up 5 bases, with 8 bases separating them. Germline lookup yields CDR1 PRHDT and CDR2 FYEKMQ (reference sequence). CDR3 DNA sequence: TGTGCCAGCAGCTTAGTTTTGGAGACTGAAGCTTTCTTT. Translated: CASSLVLETEAFF.

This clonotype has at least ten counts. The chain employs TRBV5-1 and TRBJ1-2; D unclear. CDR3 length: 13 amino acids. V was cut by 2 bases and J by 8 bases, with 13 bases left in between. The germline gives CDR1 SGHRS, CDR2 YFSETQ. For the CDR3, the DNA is TGCGCCAGCAGCTTCACAGCCCAGGAGGGCTACACCTTC. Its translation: CASSFTAQEGYTF.

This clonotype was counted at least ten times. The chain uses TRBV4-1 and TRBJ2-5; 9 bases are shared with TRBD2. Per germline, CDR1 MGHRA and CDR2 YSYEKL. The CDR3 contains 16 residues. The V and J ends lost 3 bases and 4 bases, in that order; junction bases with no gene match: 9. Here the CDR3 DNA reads TGCGCCAGCAGCCAGTCGGGAGCGGGAGGACGAGAGACCCAGTACTTC. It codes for CASSQSGAGGRETQYF.

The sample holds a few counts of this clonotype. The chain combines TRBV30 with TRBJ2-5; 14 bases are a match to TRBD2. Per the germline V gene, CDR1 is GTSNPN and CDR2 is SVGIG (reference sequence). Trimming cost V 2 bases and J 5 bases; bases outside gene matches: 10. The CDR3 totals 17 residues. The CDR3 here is CAWSKIGTSGSGETQYF. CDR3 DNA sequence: TGTGCCTGGAGTAAAATCGGGACTAGCGGGAGCGGGGAGACCCAGTACTTC. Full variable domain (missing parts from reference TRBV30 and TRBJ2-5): SQTIHQWPATLVQPVGSPLSLECTVEGTSNPNLYWYRQAAGRGLQLLFYSVGIGQISSEVPQNLSASRPQDRQFILSSKKLLLSDSGFYLCAWSKIGTSGSGETQYFGPGTRLLVL.

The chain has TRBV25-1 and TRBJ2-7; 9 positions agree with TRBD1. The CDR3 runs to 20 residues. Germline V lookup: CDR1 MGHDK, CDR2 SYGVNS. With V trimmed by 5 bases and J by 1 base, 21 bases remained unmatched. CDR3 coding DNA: TGTGCCAGCAGTCCCAGAGCGTGGGACAGGGTCCCTTGGGTTTCCTACGAGCAGTACTTC. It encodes CASSPRAWDRVPWVSYEQYF.

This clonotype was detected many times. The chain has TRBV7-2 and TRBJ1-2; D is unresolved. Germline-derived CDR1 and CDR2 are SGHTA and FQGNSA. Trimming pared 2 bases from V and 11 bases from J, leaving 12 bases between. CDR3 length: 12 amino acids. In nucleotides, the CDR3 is TGTGCCAGCAGCTTATATCAGGATTATTACACCTTC. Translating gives CASSLYQDYYTF.

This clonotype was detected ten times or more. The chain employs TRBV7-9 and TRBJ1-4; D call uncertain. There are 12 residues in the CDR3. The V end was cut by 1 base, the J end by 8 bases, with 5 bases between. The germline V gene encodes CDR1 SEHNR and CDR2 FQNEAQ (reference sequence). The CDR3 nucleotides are TGTGCCAGCAGCTTAGAGCGGGAAAAACTGTTTTTT. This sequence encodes CASSLEREKLFF.

CDR3: CASRFWDSNQPQHF. The CDR3 coding sequence is TGTGCCAGCAGATTCTGGGATAGCAATCAGCCCCAGCATTTT. The J gene is TRBJ1-5, the V gene TRBV2; D gene unclear. From germline, CDR1 is SNHLY and CDR2 FYNNEI. V was cut by 6 bases and J by 0 bases, with 9 bases left in between. The CDR3 length is 14 residues.

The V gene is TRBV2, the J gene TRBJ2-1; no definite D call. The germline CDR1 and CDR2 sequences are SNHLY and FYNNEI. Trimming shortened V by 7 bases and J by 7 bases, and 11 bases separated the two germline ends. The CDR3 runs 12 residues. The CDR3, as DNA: TGTGCCAGCACCCTGACCCAAAATGAGCAGTTCTTC. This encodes CASTLTQNEQFF.

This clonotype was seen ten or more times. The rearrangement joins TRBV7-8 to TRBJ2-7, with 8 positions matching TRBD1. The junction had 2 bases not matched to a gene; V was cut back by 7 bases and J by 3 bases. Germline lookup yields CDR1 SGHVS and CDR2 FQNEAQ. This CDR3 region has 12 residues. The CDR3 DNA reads TGTGCCAGCAAAACAGGGGGCTACGAGCAGTACTTC. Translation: CASKTGGYEQYF.

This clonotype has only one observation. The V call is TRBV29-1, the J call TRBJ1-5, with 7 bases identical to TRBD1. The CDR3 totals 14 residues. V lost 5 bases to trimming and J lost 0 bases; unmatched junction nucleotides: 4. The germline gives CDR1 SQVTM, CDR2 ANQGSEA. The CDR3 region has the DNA TGCAGCGTTACACAGGGGCATAGCAATCAGCCCCAGCATTTT. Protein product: CSVTQGHSNQPQHF.

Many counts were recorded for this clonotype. The CDR3 DNA reads TGCAGCGTAGCGGGAGGATCCTACGAGCAGTACTTC. Its protein is CSVAGGSYEQYF. This chain uses TRBV29-1 with TRBJ2-7; 9 bases map to TRBD2. The V and J ends lost 6 bases and 1 base, in that order; junction bases with no gene match: 1. This CDR3 contains 12 residues. Germline CDR1 SQVTM, CDR2 ANQGSEA.

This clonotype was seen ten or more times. CDR3 amino acids: CASSVNPESYEQYF. As DNA, the CDR3 is TGTGCCAGCAGTGTTAACCCGGAGTCGTACGAGCAGTACTTC. The V and J genes are TRBV2 and TRBJ2-7; D is uncertain. V was clipped by 4 bases and J by 4 bases, with 14 bases between them. The CDR3 has 14 amino acids. Per germline, CDR1 SNHLY and CDR2 FYNNEI.

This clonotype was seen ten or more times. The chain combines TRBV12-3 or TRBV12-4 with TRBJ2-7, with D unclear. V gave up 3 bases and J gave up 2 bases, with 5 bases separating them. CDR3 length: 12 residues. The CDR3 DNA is TGTGCCAGCAGTTTTCAGCCCTACGAGCAGTACTTC. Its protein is CASSFQPYEQYF.

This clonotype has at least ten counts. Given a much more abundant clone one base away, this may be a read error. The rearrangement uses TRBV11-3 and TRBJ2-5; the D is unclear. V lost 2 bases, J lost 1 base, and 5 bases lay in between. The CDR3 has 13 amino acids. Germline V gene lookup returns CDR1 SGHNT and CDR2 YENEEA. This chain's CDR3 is CASSLPGQETQYF. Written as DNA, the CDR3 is TGTGCCAGCAGCTTACCGGGCCAAGAGACCCAGTACTTC.

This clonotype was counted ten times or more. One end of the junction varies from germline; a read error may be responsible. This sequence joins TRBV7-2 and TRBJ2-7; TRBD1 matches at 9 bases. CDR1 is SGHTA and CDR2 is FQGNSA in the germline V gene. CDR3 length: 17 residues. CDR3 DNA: TGTGCCAGCAGCTTAGCCTTTGGGACAGGGAGGTCCTGCGAGCAGTACTTC. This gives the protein CASSLAFGTGRSCEQYF.

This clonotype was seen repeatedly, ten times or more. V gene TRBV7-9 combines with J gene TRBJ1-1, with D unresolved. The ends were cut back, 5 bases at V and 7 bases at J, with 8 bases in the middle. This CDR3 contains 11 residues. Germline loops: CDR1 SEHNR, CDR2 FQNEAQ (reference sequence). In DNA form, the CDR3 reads TGTGCCAGCAGCGGGATGGGTGAAGCTTTCTTT. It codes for CASSGMGEAFF.